This note documents a single TCR beta chain sequence. These data originate in a study of T cell clones after liver transplantation. Profiled with immunoSEQ multiplex PCR; TCRdb holds only in-frame clones, not every one. The sample yields some 80,000 clones, 80% to 90% seen once. Germline lookup yields CDR1 MNHEY and CDR2 SMNVEV (reference sequence). This CDR3 spans 15 amino acids. Trimming cost V 6 bases and J 1 base, with 14 bases left between them. The clonotype comes from a human patient who received a liver transplant. The graft donor may account for some of the T cells. This sample comprised CD4+ T cells from blood, obtained less than 50 months after liver transplant. The rearrangement links TRBV27 to TRBJ2-3; D remains ambiguous. The CDR3 DNA is TGTGCCAGCAGCCTACGCTGGGTTGGCACAGATACGCAGTATTTT. The encoded protein is CASSLRWVGTDTQYF.